This T cell receptor (beta chain) was sequenced in a study of T cells after yellow fever vaccination. About the study: Where fractions had low cell numbers, libraries were prepared from them with the SMART-Seq v4 Ultra Low Input RNA kit. Study observations and caveats: CD4 and CD8 compartments shared a small share of clonotypes, likely from convergent recombination. Within FACS-sorted repertoires, abundant clonotypes contaminating from the bulk population could be present.

Trimming pared 4 bases from V and 6 bases from J, leaving 16 bases between. Germline assignment: CDR1 SEHNR and CDR2 FQNEAQ (reference sequence). This CDR3 is built from 14 residues. In making TCR cDNA, 5'RACE template switching added a universal primer site and UMIs to it. MiXCR was run by TCRdb on the 5' RACE reads, yielding one entry per CDR3 protein. The repertoire holds fewer than 650,000 distinct CDR3 sequences, with 20% to 25% as singletons. For this clonotype: Antigen: not known.

The chain links TRBV7-9 to TRBJ2-7; D gene uncertain. The TCR sequence derives from a man between 18 and 35 years old who received the YFV17D yellow fever vaccine. The specimen was PBMCs, collected approximately 22 days after the first yellow fever vaccination. The CDR3 DNA reads as TGTGCCAGCAGCTCTGAGGACCTGCCACTCGAGCAGTACTTC. As protein: CASSSEDLPLEQYF.